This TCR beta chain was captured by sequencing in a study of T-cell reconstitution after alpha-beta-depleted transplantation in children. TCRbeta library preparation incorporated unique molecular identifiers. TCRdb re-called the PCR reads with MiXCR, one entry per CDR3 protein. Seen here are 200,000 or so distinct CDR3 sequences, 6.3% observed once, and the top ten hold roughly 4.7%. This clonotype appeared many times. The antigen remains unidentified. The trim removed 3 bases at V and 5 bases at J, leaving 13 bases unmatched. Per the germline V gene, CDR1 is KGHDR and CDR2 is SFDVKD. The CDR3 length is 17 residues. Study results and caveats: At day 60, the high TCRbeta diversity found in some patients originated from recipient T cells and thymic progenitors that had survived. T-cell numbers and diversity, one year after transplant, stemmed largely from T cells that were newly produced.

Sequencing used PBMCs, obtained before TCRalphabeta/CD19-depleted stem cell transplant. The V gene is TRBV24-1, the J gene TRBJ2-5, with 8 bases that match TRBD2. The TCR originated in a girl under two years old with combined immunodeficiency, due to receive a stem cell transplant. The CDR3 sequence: CATSDPGGGGPRETQYF. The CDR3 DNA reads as TGTGCCACCAGTGATCCGGGCGGCGGGGGGCCTCGGGAGACCCAGTACTTC.